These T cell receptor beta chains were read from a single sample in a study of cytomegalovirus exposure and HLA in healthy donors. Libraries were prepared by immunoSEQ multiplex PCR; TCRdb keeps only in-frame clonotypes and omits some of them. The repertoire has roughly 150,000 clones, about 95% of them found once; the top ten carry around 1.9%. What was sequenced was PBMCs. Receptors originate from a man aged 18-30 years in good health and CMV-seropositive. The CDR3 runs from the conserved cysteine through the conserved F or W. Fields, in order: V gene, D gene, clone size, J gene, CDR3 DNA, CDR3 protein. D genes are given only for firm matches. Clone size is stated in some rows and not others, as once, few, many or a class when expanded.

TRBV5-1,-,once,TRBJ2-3,TGCGCCAGCGGACAAAATCGGGACATCACAGATACGCAGTATTTT,CASGQNRDITDTQYF
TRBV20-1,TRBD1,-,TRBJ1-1,TGCAGTGCCACAGGGGGGACTGAAGCTTTCTTT,CSATGGTEAFF
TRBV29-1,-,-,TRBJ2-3,TGCAGCGTTGAAGGGCAGGGGCACACAGATACGCAGTATTTT,CSVEGQGHTDTQYF
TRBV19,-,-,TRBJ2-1,TGTGCCAGTAGACAGGGCCTGGCTAATGAGCAGTTCTTC,CASRQGLANEQFF
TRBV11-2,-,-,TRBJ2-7,TGTGCCAGCAGCTTAGGGGGACATGTAGCCTACGAGCAGTACTTC,CASSLGGHVAYEQYF
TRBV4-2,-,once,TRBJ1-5,TGTGCCAGCAGCCGCACAGGGACCGGTCAGCCCCAGCATTTT,CASSRTGTGQPQHF
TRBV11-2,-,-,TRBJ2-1,TGTGCCAGCAGTCAAGGGGCAGGATTCCAACATGAGCAGTTCTTC,CASSQGAGFQHEQFF
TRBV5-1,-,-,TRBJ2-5,TGCGCCAGCAGCTTGGGGGACACCCAAGAGACCCAGTACTTC,CASSLGDTQETQYF
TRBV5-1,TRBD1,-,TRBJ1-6,TGCGCCAGCAGAGGGACAGGGGGAAGGTCACCCCTCCACTTT,CASRGTGGRSPLHF
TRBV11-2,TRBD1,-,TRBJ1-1,TGTGCCAGCAGCTTACTGAGGGGGCTGAAGACTGAAGCTTTCTTT,CASSLLRGLKTEAFF
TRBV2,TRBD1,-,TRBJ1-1,TGTGCCAGCAGTCACCTAACAGGGGATGGGGACACTGAAGCTTTCTTT,CASSHLTGDGDTEAFF
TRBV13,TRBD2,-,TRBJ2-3,TGTGCCAGCAGCTTAGGAGCTGCGGGAGACGATACGCAGTATTTT,CASSLGAAGDDTQYF
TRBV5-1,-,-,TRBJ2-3,TGCGCCAGCAGCTTACAGCGACAGTACACAGATACGCAGTATTTT,CASSLQRQYTDTQYF
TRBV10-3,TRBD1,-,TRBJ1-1,TGTGCCATCAGTGAGTCCGGGACAGGGAGCACTGAAGCTTTCTTT,CAISESGTGSTEAFF
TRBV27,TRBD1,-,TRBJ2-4,TGTGCCAGCAGACCAGACAGGGAAAAAGGCAAAAACATTCAGTACTTC,CASRPDREKGKNIQYF
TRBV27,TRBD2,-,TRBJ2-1,TGTGCCAGCAGTTTACTCGCGACTAGCGGGAGTTGGGAGCAGTTCTTC,CASSLLATSGSWEQFF
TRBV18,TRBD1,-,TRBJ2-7,TGTGCCAGCTCACCACCTGCGGACAGGGTCGAGCAGTACTTC,CASSPPADRVEQYF
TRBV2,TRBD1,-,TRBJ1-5,TGTGCCAGCAGTACAGACAGGGGGGATCAGCCCCAGCATTTT,CASSTDRGDQPQHF
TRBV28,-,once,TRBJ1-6,TGTGCCAGCAGTCCCTATCGGACAGAGCCTTGGGCCCTCCACTTT,CASSPYRTEPWALHF
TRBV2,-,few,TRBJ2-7,TGTGCCAGCAGTGGGAGAACCTACGAGCAGTACTTC,CASSGRTYEQYF
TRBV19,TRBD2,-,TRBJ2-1,TGTGCCAGTGAGAGAGCGGGAGGCTACAATGAGCAGTTCTTC,CASERAGGYNEQFF
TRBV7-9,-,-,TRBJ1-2,TGTGCCAGCGGACGCAACAGGGATGGCTACACCTTC,CASGRNRDGYTF
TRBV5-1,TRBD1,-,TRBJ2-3,TGCGCCAGCAGCAACCCACGGACAGGGGGTTTCACAGATACGCAGTATTTT,CASSNPRTGGFTDTQYF
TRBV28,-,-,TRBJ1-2,TGTGCCAGCAGCCGCTTTGGGGGAGGACCAGGGAATGGCTACACCTTC,CASSRFGGGPGNGYTF
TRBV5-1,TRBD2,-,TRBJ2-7,TGCGCCAGCAGCTTCACCGGACTAGCGGGCTACGAGCAGTACTTC,CASSFTGLAGYEQYF
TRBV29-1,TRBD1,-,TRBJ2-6,TGCAGCGTTGTAGGACAGGGGGCGGCCGGGGCCAACGTCCTGACTTTC,CSVVGQGAAGANVLTF
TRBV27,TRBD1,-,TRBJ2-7,TGTGCCAGCAGTCGCTGGGGGACAGGGACCCACGAGCAGTACTTC,CASSRWGTGTHEQYF
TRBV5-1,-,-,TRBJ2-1,TGCGCCAGCAGATTAACCGGGGAGTACAATGAGCAGTTCTTC,CASRLTGEYNEQFF
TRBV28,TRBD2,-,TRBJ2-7,TGTGCCAGCAGTTTTCTAGCGGGAGCCTCCTACGAGCAGTACTTC,CASSFLAGASYEQYF
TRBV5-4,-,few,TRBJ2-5,TGTGCCAGCAGCTTGGTTAACAGGAGGGTCCAAGAGACCCAGTACTTC,CASSLVNRRVQETQYF
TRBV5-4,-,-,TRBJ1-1,TGTGCCAGCAGCCCACAGGGTTTCGAAGCTTTCTTT,CASSPQGFEAFF
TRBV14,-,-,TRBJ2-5,TGTGCCAGCAGCCAAGATCTACTAGTAGAGACCCAGTACTTC,CASSQDLLVETQYF
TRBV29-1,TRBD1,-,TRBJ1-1,TGCAGCGTTGAAGTAGGGACAGCGGAAGCTTTCTTT,CSVEVGTAEAFF
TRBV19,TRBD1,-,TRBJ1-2,TGTGCCAGTAGTTCCCCAGGGGGCGCGGACTATGGCTACACCTTC,CASSSPGGADYGYTF
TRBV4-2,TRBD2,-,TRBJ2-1,TGTGCCAGCAGCCAAGATGAACTAGCGGACCACAATGAGCAGTTCTTC,CASSQDELADHNEQFF
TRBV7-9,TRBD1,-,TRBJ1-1,TGTGCCAGCAGTGTCCCCCCCCGGGACAGGGGGATGAACACTGAAGCTTTCTTT,CASSVPPRDRGMNTEAFF
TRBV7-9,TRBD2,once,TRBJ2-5,TGTGCCACTCGGGGACTAGCGGGACAAGAGACCCAGTACTTC,CATRGLAGQETQYF
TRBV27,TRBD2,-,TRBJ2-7,TGTGCCAGCAGTTTATCCCTCACTAGCGTCCCCTACGAGCAGTACTTC,CASSLSLTSVPYEQYF
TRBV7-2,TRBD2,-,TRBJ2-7,TGTGCCAGCAGACCGCGAGCGGGAGGACCATCCTACGAGCAGTACTTC,CASRPRAGGPSYEQYF
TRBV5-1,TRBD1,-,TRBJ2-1,TGCGCCAGCAGCTTGGGAGGGACAGTTGGTCATGAGCAGTTCTTC,CASSLGGTVGHEQFF
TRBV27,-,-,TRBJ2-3,TGTGCCAGCAGAATAGAGGCAGGGTGGACAGATACGCAGTATTTT,CASRIEAGWTDTQYF